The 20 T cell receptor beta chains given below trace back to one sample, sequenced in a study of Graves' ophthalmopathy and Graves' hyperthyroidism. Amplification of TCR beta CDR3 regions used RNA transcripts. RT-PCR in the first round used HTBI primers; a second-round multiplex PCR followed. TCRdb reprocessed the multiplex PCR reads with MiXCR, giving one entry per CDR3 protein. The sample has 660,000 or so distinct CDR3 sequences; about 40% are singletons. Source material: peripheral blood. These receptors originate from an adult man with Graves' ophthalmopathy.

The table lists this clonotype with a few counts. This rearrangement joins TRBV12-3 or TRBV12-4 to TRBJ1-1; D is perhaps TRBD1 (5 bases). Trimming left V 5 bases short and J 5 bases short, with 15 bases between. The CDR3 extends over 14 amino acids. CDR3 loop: CASSTRGEVTEAFF. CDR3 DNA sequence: TGTGCCAGCAGTACTCGAGGGGAGGTAACTGAAGCTTTCTTT.

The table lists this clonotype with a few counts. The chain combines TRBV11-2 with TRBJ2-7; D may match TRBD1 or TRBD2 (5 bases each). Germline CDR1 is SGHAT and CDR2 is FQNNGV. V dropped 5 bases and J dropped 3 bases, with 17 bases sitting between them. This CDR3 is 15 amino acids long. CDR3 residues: CASSGRGAWSYEQYF. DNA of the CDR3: TGTGCCAGCAGCGGCCGAGGGGCTTGGAGCTACGAGCAGTACTTC.

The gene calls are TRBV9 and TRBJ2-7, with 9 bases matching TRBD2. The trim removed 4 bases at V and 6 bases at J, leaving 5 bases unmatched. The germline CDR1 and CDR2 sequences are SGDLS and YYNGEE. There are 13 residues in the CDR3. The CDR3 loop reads CASSQQAGGEQYF. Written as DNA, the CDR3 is TGTGCCAGCAGCCAACAAGCGGGGGGCGAGCAGTACTTC. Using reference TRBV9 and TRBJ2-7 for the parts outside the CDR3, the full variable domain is DSGVTQTPKHLITATGQRVTLRCSPRSGDLSVYWYQQSLDQGLQFLIQYYNGEERAKGNILERFSAQQFPDLHSELNLSSLELGDSALYFCASSQQAGGEQYFGPGTRLTVT.

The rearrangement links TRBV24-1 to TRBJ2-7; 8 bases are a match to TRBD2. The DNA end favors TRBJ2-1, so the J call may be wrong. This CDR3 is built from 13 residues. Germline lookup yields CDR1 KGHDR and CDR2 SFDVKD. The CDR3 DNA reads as TGTGCCACCAGTGATCCGACTAGCGATGAGCAGTTCTTC. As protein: CATSDPTSDEQFF.

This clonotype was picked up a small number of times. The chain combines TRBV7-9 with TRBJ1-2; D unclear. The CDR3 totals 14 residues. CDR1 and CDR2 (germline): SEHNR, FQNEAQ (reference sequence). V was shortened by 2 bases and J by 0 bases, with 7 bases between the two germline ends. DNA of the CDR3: TGTGCCAGCAGCTTAACAACGTCTAACTATGGCTACACCTTC. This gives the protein CASSLTTSNYGYTF.

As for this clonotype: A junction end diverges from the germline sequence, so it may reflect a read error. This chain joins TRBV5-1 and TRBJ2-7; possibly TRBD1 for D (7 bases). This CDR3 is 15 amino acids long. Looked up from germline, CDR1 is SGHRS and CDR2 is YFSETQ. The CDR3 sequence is CASSWRDSLAYEQYF. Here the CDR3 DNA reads TGTGCCAGCAGCTGGCGGGACAGCCTGGCCTACGAGCAGTACTTC. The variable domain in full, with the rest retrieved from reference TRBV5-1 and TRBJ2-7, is KAGVTQTPRYLIKTRGQQVTLSCSPISGHRSVSWYQQTPGQGLQFLFEYFSETQRNKGNFPGRFSGRQFSNSRSEMNVSTLELGDSALYLCASSWRDSLAYEQYFGPGTRLTVT.

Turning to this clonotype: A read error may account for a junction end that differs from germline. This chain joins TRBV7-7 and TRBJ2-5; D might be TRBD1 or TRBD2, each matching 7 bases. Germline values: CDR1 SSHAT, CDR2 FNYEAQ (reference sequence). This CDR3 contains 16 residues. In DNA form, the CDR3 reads TGTGCCAGCAGCCCCCCCTTAGGGGGCGCGGGGGAGACCCAGTGCTTC. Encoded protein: CASSPPLGGAGETQCF.

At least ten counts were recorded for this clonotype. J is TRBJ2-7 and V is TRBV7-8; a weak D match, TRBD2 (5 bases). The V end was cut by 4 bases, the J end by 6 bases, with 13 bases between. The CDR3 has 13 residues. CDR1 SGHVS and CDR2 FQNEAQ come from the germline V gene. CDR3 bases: TGTGCCAGCAGCTCGATCAGGACTGGCGAGCAGTACTTC. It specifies CASSSIRTGEQYF.

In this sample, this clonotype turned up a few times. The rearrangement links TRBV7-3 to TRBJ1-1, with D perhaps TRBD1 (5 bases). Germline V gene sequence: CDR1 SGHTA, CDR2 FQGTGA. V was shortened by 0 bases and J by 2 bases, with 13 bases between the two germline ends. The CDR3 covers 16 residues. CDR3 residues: CASSLTGGKFNTEAFF. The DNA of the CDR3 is TGTGCCAGCAGCTTAACTGGGGGGAAATTTAACACTGAAGCTTTCTTT.

Written as DNA, the CDR3 is TGTGCCATCAGTTACCTCGGGGACTCCTACGAGCAGTACTTC. It codes for CAISYLGDSYEQYF. The V call is TRBV10-3, the J call TRBJ2-7; TRBD2 is a possible D gene (5 bases). From germline, CDR1 is ENHRY and CDR2 SYGVKD. V was trimmed by 5 bases and J by 0 bases, leaving 11 bases between them. This CDR3 contains 14 residues.

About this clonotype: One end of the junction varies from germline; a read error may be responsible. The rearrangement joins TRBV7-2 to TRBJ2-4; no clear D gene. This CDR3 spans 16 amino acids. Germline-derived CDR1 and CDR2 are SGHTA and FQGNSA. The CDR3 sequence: CASSLTRTIAKNIQYW. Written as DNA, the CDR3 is TGTGCCAGCAGCTTAACAAGGACCATAGCCAAAAACATTCAGTACTGG.

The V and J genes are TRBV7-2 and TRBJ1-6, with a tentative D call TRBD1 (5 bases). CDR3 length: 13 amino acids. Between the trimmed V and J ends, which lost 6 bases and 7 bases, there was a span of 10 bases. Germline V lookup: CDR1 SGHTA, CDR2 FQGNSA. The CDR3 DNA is TGTGCCAGCAGGTCCGGGACGAATTCACCCCTCCACTTT. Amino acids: CASRSGTNSPLHF. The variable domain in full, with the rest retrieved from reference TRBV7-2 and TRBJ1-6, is GAGVSQSPSNKVTEKGKDVELRCDPISGHTALYWYRQSLGQGLEFLIYFQGNSAPDKSGLPSDRFSAERTGGSVSTLTIQRTQQEDSAVYLCASRSGTNSPLHFGNGTRLTVT.

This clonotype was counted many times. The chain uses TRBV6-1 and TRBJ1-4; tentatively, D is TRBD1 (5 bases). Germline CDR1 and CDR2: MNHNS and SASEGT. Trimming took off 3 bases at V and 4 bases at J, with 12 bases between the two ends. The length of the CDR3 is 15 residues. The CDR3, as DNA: TGTGCCAGCAGTGAGACGGGACTGATTAATGAAAAACTGTTTTTT. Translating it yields CASSETGLINEKLFF.

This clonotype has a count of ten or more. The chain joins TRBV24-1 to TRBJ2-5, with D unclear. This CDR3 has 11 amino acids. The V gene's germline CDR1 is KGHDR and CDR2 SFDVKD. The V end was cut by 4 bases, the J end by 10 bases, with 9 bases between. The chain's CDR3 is CATSEYGNQYF. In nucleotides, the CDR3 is TGTGCCACCAGTGAATATGGGAACCAGTACTTC.

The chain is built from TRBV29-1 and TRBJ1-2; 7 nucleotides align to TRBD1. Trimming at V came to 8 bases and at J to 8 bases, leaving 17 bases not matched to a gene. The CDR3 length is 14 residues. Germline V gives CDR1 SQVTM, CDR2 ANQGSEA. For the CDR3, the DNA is TGCAGCCCGTCCTCCGGGACAGTTAAGGGGGGCTACACCTTC. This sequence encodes CSPSSGTVKGGYTF.

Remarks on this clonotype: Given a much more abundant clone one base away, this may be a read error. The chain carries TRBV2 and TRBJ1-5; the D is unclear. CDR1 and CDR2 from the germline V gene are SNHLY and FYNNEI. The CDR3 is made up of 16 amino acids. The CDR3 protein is CASSLGRADSSQPQHF. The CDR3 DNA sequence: TGTGCCAGCAGTTTAGGTCGGGCGGATAGCAGTCAGCCCCAGCATTTT.

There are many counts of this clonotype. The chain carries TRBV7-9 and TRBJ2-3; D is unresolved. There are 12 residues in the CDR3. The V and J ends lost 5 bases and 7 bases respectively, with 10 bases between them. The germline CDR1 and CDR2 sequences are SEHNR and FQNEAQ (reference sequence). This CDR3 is CASSPRSNTQYF. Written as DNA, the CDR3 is TGTGCCAGCAGCCCCAGGTCGAATACGCAGTATTTT.

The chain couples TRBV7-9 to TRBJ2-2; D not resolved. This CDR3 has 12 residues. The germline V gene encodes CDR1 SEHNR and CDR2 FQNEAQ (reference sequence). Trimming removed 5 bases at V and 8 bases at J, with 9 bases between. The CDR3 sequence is CASSHETGELFF. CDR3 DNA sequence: TGTGCCAGCAGCCATGAGACAGGGGAGCTGTTTTTT.

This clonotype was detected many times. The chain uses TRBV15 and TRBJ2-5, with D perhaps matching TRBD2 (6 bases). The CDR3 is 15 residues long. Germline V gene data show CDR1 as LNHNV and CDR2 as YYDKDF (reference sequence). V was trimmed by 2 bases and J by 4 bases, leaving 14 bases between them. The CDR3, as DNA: TGTGCCACCAGCAGACGGACTACCTCAGGAGAGACCCAGTACTTC. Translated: CATSRRTTSGETQYF.

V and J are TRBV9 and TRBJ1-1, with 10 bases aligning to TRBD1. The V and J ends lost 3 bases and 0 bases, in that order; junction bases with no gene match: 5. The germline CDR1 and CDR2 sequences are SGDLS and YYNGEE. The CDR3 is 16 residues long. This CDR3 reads CASSAGTGALNTEAFF. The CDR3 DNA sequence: TGTGCCAGCAGCGCAGGGACAGGGGCCCTGAACACTGAAGCTTTCTTT.